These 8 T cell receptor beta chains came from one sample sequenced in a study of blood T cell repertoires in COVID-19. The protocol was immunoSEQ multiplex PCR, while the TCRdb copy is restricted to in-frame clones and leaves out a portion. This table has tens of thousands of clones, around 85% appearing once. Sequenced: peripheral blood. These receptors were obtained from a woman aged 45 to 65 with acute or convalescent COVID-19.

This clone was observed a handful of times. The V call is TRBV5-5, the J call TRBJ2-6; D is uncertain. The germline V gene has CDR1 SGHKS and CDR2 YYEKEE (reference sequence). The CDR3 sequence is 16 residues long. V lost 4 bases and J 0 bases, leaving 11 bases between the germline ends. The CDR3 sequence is CASSPAAFSGANVLTF. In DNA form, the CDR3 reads TGTGCCAGCAGCCCCGCGGCTTTCTCTGGGGCCAACGTCCTGACTTTC.

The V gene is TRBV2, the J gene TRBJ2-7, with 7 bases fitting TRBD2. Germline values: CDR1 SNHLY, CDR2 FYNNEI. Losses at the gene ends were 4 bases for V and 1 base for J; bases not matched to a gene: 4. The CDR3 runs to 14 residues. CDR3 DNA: TGTGCCAGCAGTGTGGCTAGCGGATCCTACGAGCAGTACTTC. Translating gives CASSVASGSYEQYF.

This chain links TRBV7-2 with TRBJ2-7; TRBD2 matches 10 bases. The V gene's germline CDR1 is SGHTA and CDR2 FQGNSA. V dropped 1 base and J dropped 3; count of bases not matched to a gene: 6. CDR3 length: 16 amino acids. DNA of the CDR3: TGTGCCAGCAGCTTAGTTCGGGCTAGCGGGAGCTACGAGCAGTACTTC. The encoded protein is CASSLVRASGSYEQYF.

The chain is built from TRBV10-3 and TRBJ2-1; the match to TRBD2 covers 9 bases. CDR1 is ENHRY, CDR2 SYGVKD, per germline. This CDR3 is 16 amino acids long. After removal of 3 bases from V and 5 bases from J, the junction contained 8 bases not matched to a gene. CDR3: CAISELAGLINNEQFF. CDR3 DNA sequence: TGTGCCATCAGTGAACTAGCGGGCCTAATTAACAATGAGCAGTTCTTC.

CDR3 region: CASSLGSRGPGNTIYF. The CDR3 DNA reads as TGCGCCAGCAGCTTGGGATCAAGGGGGCCAGGAAACACCATATATTTT. The chain uses TRBV5-1 and TRBJ1-3; TRBD1 aligns across 7 bases. After removal of 0 bases from V and 4 bases from J, the junction contained 7 bases not matched to a gene. This CDR3 is built from 16 residues. Germline-derived CDR1 and CDR2 are SGHRS and YFSETQ.

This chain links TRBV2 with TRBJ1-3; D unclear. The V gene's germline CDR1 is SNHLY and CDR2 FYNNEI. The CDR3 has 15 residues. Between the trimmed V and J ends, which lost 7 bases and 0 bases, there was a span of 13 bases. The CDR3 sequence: CASIPYYVSGNTIYF. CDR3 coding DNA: TGTGCCAGCATCCCGTATTATGTCTCTGGAAACACCATATATTTT.

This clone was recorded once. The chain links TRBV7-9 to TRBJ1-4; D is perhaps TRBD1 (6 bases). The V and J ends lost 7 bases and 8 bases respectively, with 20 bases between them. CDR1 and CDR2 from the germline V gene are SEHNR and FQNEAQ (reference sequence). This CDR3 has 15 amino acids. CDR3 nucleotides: TGTGCCAGCACCCTATTGCTCGGGACAAAGGAAAAACTGTTTTTT. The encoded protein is CASTLLLGTKEKLFF.

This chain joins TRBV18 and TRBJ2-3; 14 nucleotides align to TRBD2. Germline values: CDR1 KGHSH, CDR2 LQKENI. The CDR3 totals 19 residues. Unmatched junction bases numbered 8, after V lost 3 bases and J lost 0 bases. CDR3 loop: CASSPRPGLAGVSTDTQYF. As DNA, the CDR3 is TGTGCCAGCTCACCTAGACCGGGACTAGCGGGGGTTAGCACAGATACGCAGTATTTT.